This T cell receptor (beta chain) was observed in a study of siplizumab effects on memory and regulatory T cells (dated by TCRdb to the late 2010s). At the level of the whole study: The study looked at the effect of siplizumab, an anti-CD2 antibody, on alloreactive T-cell subsets in allogeneic mixed lymphocyte reactions made from human PBMCs. General findings and caveats noted by the study authors: The suppressive function of proliferating Tregs from siplizumab cultures was not functionally confirmed. Unstimulated naive T cells appeared more diverse than memory T cells, and naive cells seemed to contribute substantially to the alloresponse. The cumulative frequency of alloreactive sequences traceable to unstimulated CD4+ memory T cells was significantly reduced by siplizumab. Of the alloreactive CD4+ clones that could be mapped, the Treg-derived share averaged almost 70% with siplizumab compared with 25% to 30% in control reactions. Sequences below about 10^-5 frequency were poorly captured, so only a minor fraction of alloreactive clones could be mapped to unstimulated subsets. For roughly 75-95% of proliferating CD4+ or CD8+ clones, no naive or memory phenotype could be assigned.

Sorted unstimulated T cells and proliferating T cells recovered from mixed lymphocyte reactions underwent TCRbeta CDR3 sequencing. Fresh whole blood from about eleven HLA-typed healthy donors served as the source for isolating PBMCs. To map where alloreactive clones came from, unstimulated CD4+ non-regulatory T cells were FACS-sorted. Libraries were constructed by the immunoSEQ multiplex PCR assay. Some 100,000 TCR templates per sample were assayed by the deep sequencing platform. Genomic DNA extracted from sorted T cells was used for TCRbeta CDR3 sequencing. Per the authors' processing: The R programming language was used for clonal analysis of the TCRbeta CDR3 data. Alloreactive CD4+ and CD8+ clones were defined by comparing unstimulated samples with post-reaction CFSE-low samples. By matching sequences to the repertoires of sorted unstimulated Treg and non-Treg cells, each alloreactive CD4+ clone was assigned a regulatory or non-regulatory origin. TCRdb provides this immuneACCESS table in a form limited to in-frame rearrangements. Some clones are lacking; in checked studies, under half of them reflect an unresolved V gene, and why the rest are absent is not known. The D gene and trimming were derived from the DNA, and the V and J assignments and clone size from that table. This sample has some 120,000 clones in its table, and around 93% of those were observed once. The top ten constitute approximately 0.17% of the sample.

For this clone: The clone's antigen remains unknown. The record has no base qualities; no much larger clone is one base away.

From cysteine to phenylalanine, the CDR3 is 14 amino acids long. The DNA shown is the 42-base CDR3, in frame from base 1. CDR1 is given as MNHEY and CDR2 as SVGAGI, both from the germline V gene. Relative to germline, V is missing 0 bases and J is missing 5 bases, with 2 bases of the junction outside any gene match. The source material was non-Treg CD4+ T cells sorted from blood. The cell subset or site tag for this specimen amounts to: FACS-sorted unstimulated CD4+ non-regulatory T cells. The V and J genes are TRBV6-5 and TRBJ1-2; 8 of the junction bases match TRBD1. This clonotype originated in a human donor in good health. The CDR3: CASSYSRTGYGYTF. The nucleotides are TGTGCCAGCAGTTACTCGCGGACAGGGTATGGCTACACCTTC.